These T cell receptor beta chains were read from a single sample in a study of blood T cell repertoires in COVID-19. The method was immunoSEQ multiplex PCR; TCRdb's version includes in-frame clones alone and lacks a portion of them. Here the sample spans about 160,000 clones, roughly 80% being singletons. Specimen: peripheral blood. The receptors were gathered from a man in his fifties or sixties with acute or convalescent COVID-19. Both conserved end residues are part of each CDR3. A D gene is named only where the DNA matches it firmly. Clone size appears in some rows only: once, few, many, or a class for an expanded clone.

>TRBJ2-3|NA|NA|TRBV11-2
TGTGCCAGCACCCCGGGTGGAGCGGCCGGACCAGATACGCAGTATTTT
CASTPGGAAGPDTQYF
>TRBJ2-1|NA|NA|TRBV5-6
TGTGCCAGCAGCTGGGGGACTGGACTCAATGAGCAGTTCTTC
CASSWGTGLNEQFF
>TRBJ2-5|few|NA|TRBV5-1
TGCGCCAGCAGCCCCGGGTTGGACAGATGGAGGGAGACCCAGTACTTC
CASSPGLDRWRETQYF
>TRBJ2-3|NA|TRBD2|TRBV10-2
TGCGCCAGCAGTAACCTAGAGCGGGGGAGCACAGATACGCAGTATTTT
CASSNLERGSTDTQYF
>TRBJ2-5|NA|NA|TRBV6-5
TGTGCCAGCAGTTACGCGGGTCCGCAAGAGACCCAGTACTTC
CASSYAGPQETQYF
>TRBJ2-3|NA|TRBD2|TRBV7-9
TGTGCCAGCAGCGCCTCCGGCGGGGGGGCTGGGGGCACAGATACGCAGTATTTT
CASSASGGGAGGTDTQYF
>TRBJ2-7|NA|TRBD1|TRBV18
TGTGCCAGCTCACCACCGGGACAGGGCCTCTACGAGCAGTACTTC
CASSPPGQGLYEQYF
>TRBJ1-2|NA|NA|TRBV12-3/TRBV12-4
TGTGCCAGCAGTTTCACAGCGGGGGACGGCTACACCTTC
CASSFTAGDGYTF
>TRBJ2-3|NA|TRBD2|TRBV7-6
TGTGCCAGCAGTTTCTTCGGTACTAGCGGGGGGATAGATACGCAGTATTTT
CASSFFGTSGGIDTQYF
>TRBJ1-1|NA|TRBD1|TRBV7-2
TGTGCCAGCAGCTTTGGGACAGGGGGTTTTGTCACTGAAGCTTTCTTT
CASSFGTGGFVTEAFF
>TRBJ1-5|NA|TRBD1|TRBV29-1
TGCAGCGTTGGCGGACAGGGAAATCAGCCCCAGCATTTT
CSVGGQGNQPQHF
>TRBJ2-7|NA|TRBD1|TRBV30
TGTGCCTGGAGTGTTCCGGGACAGGGACGCTACGAGCAGTACTTC
CAWSVPGQGRYEQYF
>TRBJ2-7|NA|NA|TRBV11-2
TGTGCCAGCAGCTTGGACACCGACTCCTACGAGCAGTACTTC
CASSLDTDSYEQYF
>TRBJ2-7|NA|NA|TRBV18
TGTGCCAGCTCACCAACCGACACTGCATCCTACGAGCAGTACTTC
CASSPTDTASYEQYF
>TRBJ2-7|NA|NA|TRBV24-1
TGTGCCACCAGTGACCAGGGAAAGCAGTACTTC
CATSDQGKQYF